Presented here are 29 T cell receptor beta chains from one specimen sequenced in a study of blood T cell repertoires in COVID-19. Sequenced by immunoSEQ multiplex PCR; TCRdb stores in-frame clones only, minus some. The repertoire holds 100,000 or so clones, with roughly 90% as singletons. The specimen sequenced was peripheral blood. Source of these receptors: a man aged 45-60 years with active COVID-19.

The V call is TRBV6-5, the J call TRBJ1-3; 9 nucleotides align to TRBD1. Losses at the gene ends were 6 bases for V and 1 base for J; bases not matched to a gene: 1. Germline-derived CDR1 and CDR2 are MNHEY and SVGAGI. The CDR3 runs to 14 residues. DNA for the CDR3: TGTGCCAGCAGAGACAGGGGGTCTGGAAACACCATATATTTT. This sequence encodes CASRDRGSGNTIYF.

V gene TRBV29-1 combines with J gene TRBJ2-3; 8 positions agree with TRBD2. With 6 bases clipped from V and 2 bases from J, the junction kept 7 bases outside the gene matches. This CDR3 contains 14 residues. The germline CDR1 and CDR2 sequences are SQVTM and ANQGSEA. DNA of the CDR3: TGCAGCGTGTTAGGACTAGCAGTCACAGATACGCAGTATTTT. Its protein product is CSVLGLAVTDTQYF.

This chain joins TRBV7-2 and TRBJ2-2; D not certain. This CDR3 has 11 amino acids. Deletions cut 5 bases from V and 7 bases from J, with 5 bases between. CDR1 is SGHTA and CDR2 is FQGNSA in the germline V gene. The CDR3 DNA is TGTGCCAGCAGCCCCCGCGGGGAGCTGTTTTTT. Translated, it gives CASSPRGELFF.

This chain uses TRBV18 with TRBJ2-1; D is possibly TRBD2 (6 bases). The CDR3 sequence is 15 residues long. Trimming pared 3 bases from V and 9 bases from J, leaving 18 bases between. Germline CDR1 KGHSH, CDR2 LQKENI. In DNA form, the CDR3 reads TGTGCCAGCTCACCCGGGGCAAGGGAGGTCGGTGAGCAGTTCTTC. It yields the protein CASSPGAREVGEQFF.

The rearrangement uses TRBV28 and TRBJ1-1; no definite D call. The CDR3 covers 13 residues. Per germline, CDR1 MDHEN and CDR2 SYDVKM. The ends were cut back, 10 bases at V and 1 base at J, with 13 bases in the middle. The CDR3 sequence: CAIFQSANTEAFF. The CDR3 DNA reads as TGTGCCATTTTCCAAAGCGCGAACACTGAAGCTTTCTTT.

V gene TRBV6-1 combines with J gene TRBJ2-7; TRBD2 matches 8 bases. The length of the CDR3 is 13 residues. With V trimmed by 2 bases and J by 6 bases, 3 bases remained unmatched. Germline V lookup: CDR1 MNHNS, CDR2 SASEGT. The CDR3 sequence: CASSESGGFEQYV. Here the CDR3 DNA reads TGTGCCAGCAGTGAATCGGGAGGGTTCGAGCAGTACGTC.

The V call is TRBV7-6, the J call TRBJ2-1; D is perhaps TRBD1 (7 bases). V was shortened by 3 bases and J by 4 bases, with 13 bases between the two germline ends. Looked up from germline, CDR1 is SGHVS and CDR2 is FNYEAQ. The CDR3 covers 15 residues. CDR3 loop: CASSFRGTDYNEQFF. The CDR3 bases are TGTGCCAGCAGCTTCAGGGGGACTGATTACAATGAGCAGTTCTTC.

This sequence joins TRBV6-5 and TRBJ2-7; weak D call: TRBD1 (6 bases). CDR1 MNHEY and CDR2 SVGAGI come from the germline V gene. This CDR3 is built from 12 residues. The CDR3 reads CATQDLPQGQYF. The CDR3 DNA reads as TGTGCTACCCAGGACCTCCCACAGGGGCAGTACTTC.

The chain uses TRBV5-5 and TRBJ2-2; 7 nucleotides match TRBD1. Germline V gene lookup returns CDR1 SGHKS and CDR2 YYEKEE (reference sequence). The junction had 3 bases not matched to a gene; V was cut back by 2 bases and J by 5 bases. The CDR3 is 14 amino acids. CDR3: CASSFRTGTGELFF. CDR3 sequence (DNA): TGTGCCAGCAGCTTTAGGACAGGAACCGGGGAGCTGTTTTTT.

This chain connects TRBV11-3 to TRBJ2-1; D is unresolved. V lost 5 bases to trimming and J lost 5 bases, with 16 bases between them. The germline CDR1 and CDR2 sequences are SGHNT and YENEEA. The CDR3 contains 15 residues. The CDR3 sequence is CASSPPVTGDNEQFF. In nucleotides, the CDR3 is TGTGCCAGCAGCCCCCCTGTGACTGGTGACAATGAGCAGTTCTTC.

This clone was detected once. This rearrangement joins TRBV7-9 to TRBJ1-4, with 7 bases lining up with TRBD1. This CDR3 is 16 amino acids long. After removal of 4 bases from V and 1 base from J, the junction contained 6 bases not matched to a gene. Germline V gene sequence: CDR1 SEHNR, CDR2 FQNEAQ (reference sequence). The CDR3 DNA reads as TGTGCCAGCAGCTCCGGGACAGCAATAACTAATGAAAAACTGTTTTTT. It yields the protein CASSSGTAITNEKLFF.

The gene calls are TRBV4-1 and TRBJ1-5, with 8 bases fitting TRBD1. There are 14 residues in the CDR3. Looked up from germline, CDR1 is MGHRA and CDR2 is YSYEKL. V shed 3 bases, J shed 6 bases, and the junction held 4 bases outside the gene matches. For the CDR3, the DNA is TGCGCCAGCAGCCAGGCAGGGGGCATTCAGCCCCAGCATTTT. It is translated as CASSQAGGIQPQHF.

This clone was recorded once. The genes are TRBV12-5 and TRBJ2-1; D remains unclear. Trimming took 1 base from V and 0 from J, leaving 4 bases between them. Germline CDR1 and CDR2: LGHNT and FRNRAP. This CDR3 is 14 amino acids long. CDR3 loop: CASGLGSSYNEQFF. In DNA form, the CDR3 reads TGTGCTAGTGGTTTGGGCAGCTCCTACAATGAGCAGTTCTTC. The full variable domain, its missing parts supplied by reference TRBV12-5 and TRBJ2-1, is DARVTQTPRHKVTEMGQEVTMRCQPILGHNTVFWYRQTMMQGLELLAYFRNRAPLDDSGMPKDRFSAEMPDATLATLKIQPSEPRDSAVYFCASGLGSSYNEQFFGPGTRLTVL.

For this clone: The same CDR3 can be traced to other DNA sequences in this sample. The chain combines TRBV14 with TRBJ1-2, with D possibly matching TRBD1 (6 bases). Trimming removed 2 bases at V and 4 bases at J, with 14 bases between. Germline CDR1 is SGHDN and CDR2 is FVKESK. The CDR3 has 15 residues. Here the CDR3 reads CASSQSLGHGYGYTF. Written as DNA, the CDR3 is TGTGCCAGCAGCCAAAGTTTGGGACACGGCTATGGCTACACCTTC. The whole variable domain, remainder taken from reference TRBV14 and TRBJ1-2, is EAGVTQFPSHSVIEKGQTVTLRCDPISGHDNLYWYRRVMGKEIKFLLHFVKESKQDESGMPNNRFLAERTGGTYSTLKVQPAELEDSGVYFCASSQSLGHGYGYTFGSGTRLTVV.

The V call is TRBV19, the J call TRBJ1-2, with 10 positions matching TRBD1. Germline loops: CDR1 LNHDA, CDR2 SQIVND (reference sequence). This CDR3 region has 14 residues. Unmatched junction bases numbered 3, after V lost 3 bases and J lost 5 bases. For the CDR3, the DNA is TGTGCCAGTAGTATCCTGGGACAGGGGTATGGCTACACCTTC. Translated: CASSILGQGYGYTF.

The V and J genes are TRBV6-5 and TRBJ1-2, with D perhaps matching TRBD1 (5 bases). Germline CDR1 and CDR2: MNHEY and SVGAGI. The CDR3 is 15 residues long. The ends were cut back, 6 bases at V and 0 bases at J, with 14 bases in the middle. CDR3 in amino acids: CASRFTGTSNYGYTF. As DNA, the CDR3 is TGTGCCAGCAGGTTCACCGGGACTTCTAACTATGGCTACACCTTC.

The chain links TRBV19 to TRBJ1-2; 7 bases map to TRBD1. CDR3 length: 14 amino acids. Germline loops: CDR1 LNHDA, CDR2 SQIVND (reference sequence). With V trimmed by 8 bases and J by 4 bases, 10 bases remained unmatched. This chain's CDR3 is CASQGGQSIYGYTF. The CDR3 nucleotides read TGTGCCAGTCAGGGGGGACAGAGCATCTATGGCTACACCTTC.

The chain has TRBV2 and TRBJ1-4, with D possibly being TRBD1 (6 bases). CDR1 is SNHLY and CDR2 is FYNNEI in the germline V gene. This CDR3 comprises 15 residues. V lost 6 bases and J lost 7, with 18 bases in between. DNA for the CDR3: TGTGCCAGCAGGGGGTTTTGGGGGCAAGGTGAAAAACTGTTTTTT. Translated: CASRGFWGQGEKLFF.

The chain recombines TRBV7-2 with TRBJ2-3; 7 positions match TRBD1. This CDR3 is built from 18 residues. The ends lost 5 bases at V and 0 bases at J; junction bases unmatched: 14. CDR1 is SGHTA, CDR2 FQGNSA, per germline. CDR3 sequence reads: CASSGTNTGDWSTDTQYF. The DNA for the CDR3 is TGTGCCAGCAGCGGCACTAATACAGGGGATTGGAGCACAGATACGCAGTATTTT.

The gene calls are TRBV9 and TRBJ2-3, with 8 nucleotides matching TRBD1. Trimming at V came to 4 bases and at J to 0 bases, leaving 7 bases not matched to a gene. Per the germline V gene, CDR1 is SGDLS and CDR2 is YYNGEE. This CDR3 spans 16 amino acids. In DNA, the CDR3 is TGTGCCAGCAGCTACACAGGGGGACGTAGCACAGATACGCAGTATTTT. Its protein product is CASSYTGGRSTDTQYF.

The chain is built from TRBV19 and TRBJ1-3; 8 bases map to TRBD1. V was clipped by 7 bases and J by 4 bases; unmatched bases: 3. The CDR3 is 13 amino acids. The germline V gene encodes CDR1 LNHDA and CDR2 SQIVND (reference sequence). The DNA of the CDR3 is TGTGCCAGTATTCAGGGGGCAGGAAACACCATATATTTT. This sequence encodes CASIQGAGNTIYF.

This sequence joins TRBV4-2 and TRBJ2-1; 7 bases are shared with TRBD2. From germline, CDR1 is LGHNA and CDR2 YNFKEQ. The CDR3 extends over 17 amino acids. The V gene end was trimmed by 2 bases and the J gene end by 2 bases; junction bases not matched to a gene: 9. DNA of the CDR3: TGTGCCAGCAGCCAACCGGGGGAGGGGTTCACCTACAATGAGCAGTTCTTC. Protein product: CASSQPGEGFTYNEQFF.

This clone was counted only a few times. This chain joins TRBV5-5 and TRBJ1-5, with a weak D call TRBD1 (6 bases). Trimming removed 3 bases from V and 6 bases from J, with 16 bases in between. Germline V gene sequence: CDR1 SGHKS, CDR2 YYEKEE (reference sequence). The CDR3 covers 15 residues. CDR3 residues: CASSSLPDRTQPQHF. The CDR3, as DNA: TGTGCCAGCAGCTCACTTCCCGACAGGACTCAGCCCCAGCATTTT.

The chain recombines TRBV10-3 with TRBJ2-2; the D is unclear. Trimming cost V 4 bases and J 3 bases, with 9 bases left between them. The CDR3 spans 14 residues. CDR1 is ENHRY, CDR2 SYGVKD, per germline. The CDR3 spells CAISAALDTGELFF. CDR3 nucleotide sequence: TGTGCCATCAGTGCAGCCCTAGACACCGGGGAGCTGTTTTTT.

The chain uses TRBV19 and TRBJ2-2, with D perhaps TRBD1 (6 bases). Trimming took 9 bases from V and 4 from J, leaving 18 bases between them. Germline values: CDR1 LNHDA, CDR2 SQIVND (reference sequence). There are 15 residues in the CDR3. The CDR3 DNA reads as TGTGCCAGCGAGGGACACCAGGCGGGCACCGGGGAGCTGTTTTTT. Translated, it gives CASEGHQAGTGELFF.

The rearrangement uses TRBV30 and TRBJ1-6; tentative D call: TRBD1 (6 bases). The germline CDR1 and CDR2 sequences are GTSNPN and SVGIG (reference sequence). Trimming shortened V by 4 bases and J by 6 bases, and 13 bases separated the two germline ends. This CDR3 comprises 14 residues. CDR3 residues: CAWTPGQSNSPLHF. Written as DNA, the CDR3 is TGTGCCTGGACCCCTGGACAGTCTAATTCACCCCTCCACTTT.

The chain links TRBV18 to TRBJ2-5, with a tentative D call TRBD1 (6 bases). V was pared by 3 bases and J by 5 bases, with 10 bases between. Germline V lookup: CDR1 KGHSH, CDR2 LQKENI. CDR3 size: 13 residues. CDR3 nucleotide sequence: TGTGCCAGCTCACCCGGACAGACCGAGACCCAGTACTTC. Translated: CASSPGQTETQYF. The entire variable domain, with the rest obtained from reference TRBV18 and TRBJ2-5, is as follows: NAGVMQNPRHLVRRRGQEARLRCSPMKGHSHVYWYRQLPEEGLKFMVYLQKENIIDESGMPKERFSAEFPKEGPSILRIQQVVRGDSAAYFCASSPGQTETQYFGPGTRLLVL.

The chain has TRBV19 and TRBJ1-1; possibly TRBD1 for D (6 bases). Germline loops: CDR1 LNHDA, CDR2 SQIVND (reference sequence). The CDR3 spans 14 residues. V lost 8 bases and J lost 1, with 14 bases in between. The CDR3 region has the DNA TGTGCCAGTGTGGCCAGGGGAGAGAACACTGAAGCTTTCTTT. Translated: CASVARGENTEAFF.

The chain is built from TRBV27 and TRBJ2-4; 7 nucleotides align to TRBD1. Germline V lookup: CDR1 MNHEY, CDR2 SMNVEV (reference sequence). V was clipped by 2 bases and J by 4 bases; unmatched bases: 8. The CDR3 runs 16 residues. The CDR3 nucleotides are TGTGCCAGCAGTTTAGACCTCCGGGACAGAAAAAACATTCAGTACTTC. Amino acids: CASSLDLRDRKNIQYF.